Listed below are T cell receptor beta chains from one sample, sequenced in a study of long-term antiretroviral therapy in people with HIV. TCRdb keeps only in-frame clones here, not all; method: immunoSEQ multiplex PCR. Here the sample spans 15,000 to 20,000 clones, 70% to 90% being singletons. The source material was unsorted PBMCs, sampled 0.6 years after starting antiretroviral therapy. These receptor sequences come from a woman between 18 and 30 years old with HIV. The CDR3 runs from the conserved cysteine through the conserved F or W. A D gene is named only where the DNA matches it firmly. Rows give clone size only sometimes, using once, few, many, or a class for an expanded clone.

J: TRBJ1-5
V: TRBV4-2
size: NA
D: NA
DNA: TGTGCCAGCAGCCAAGAGGACAGAGCTCAGCCCCAGCATTTT
CDR3: CASSQEDRAQPQHF

J: TRBJ1-6
V: TRBV5-6
size: few
D: NA
DNA: TGTGCCAGCAGCTTAAATGGGGGACCCCTCCACTTT
CDR3: CASSLNGGPLHF

J: TRBJ2-3
V: TRBV28
size: NA
D: TRBD1
DNA: TGTGCCAGCACCGGACAGGGGAGGGATACGCAGTATTTT
CDR3: CASTGQGRDTQYF

J: TRBJ2-7
V: TRBV5-4
size: once
D: NA
DNA: TGTGCCAGCAACCGGGACGGAACCTACGAGCAGTACTTC
CDR3: CASNRDGTYEQYF

J: TRBJ1-4
V: TRBV5-1
size: NA
D: TRBD1
DNA: TGCGCCAGCAGCTACACAGGGGGCGTCTACCCGGGCGGCACAACTAATGAAAAACTGTTTTTT
CDR3: CASSYTGGVYPGGTTNEKLFF

J: TRBJ2-7
V: TRBV27
size: NA
D: NA
DNA: TGTGCCAGCAGTTTATCCGCCGGGAACGAGCAGTACTTC
CDR3: CASSLSAGNEQYF

J: TRBJ1-1
V: TRBV7-2
size: NA
D: NA
DNA: TGTGCCAGCAGCTTCCATGTAAAATTGGGCACTGAAGCTTTCTTT
CDR3: CASSFHVKLGTEAFF

J: TRBJ1-2
V: TRBV19
size: few
D: TRBD1
DNA: TGTGCCAGTAGTATAACTCGGACAGGGGGCGCGAGGTATGGCTACACCTTC
CDR3: CASSITRTGGARYGYTF

J: TRBJ2-1
V: TRBV7-3
size: NA
D: TRBD2
DNA: TGTGCCAGCAGCTTAATTCAAGCGGGAGTTCTTAATGAGCAGTTCTTC
CDR3: CASSLIQAGVLNEQFF

J: TRBJ2-7
V: TRBV6-5
size: NA
D: NA
DNA: TGTGCCAGCAGGGACGGGCAGGGGATGACCTACGAGCAGTACTTC
CDR3: CASRDGQGMTYEQYF

J: TRBJ1-3
V: TRBV7-3
size: NA
D: NA
DNA: TGTGCCAGCAGCCTCGGGGCCTACTCTGGAAACACCATATATTTT
CDR3: CASSLGAYSGNTIYF

J: TRBJ2-7
V: TRBV7-6
size: NA
D: TRBD2
DNA: TGTGCCAGCAGCTTAGAGTCGGGAGGGCCCTCCTACGAGCAGTACTTC
CDR3: CASSLESGGPSYEQYF